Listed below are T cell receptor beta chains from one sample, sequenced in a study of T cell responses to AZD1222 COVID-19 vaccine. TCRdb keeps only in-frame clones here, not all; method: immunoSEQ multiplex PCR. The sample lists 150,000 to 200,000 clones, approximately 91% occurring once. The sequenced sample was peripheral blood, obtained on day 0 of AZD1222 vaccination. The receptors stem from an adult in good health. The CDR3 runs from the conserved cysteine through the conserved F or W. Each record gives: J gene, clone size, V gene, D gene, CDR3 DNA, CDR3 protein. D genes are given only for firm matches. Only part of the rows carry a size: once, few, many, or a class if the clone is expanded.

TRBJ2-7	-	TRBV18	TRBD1	TGTGCCAGCTCTCCCCGGGACAGGGGTACCACCTACGAGCAGTACTTC	CASSPRDRGTTYEQYF
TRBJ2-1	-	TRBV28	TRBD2	TGTGCCAGCAGGTCATCCGGGACTAGTAATGAGCAGTTCTTC	CASRSSGTSNEQFF
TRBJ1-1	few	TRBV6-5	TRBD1	TGTGCCAGCAGATTACAGGGGGCCGGCACTGAAGCTTTCTTT	CASRLQGAGTEAFF
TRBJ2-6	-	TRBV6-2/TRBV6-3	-	TGTGCCAGCAGTCCATTGGATAGCTCTGGGGCCAACGTCCTGACTTTC	CASSPLDSSGANVLTF
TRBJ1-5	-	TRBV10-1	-	TGCGCCAGCAGTCGGGGAGCGAATCAGCCCCAGCATTTT	CASSRGANQPQHF
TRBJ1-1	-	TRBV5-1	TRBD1	TGCGCCAGCTGTCGAGAGGGGGCTAACACTGAAGCTTTCTTT	CASCREGANTEAFF
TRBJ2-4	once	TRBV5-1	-	TGCGCCAGCAGCTCCGGAGGAGTTCAGGGAAACATTCAGTACTTC	CASSSGGVQGNIQYF
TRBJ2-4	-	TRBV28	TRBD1	TGTGCCAGCAGTTTTTCCGGGACAGAGGACATTCAGTACTTC	CASSFSGTEDIQYF
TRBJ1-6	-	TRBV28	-	TGTGCCAGTTGGGACCTGAGCTCCTATAATTCACCCCTCCACTTT	CASWDLSSYNSPLHF
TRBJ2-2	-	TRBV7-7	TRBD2	TGTGCTAGCAGCTTAACCCCCCCCACTAGCGGGAGGGCCAGCACCGGGGAGCTGTTTTTT	CASSLTPPTSGRASTGELFF
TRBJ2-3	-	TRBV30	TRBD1	TGTGCCTGGAACCCTACAGGGGTCACAGATACGCAGTATTTT	CAWNPTGVTDTQYF
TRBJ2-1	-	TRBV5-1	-	TGCGCCAGCAGCTTGACTACAGGAAACTCCTACAATGAGCAGTTCTTC	CASSLTTGNSYNEQFF
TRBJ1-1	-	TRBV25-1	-	TGTGCCAGCAGTGAATTCATAGGGGTAAGGACTGAAGCTTTCTTT	CASSEFIGVRTEAFF
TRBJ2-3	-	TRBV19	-	TGTGCCAGTAGTGACGTGGGGGGTAGCACAGATACGCAGTATTTT	CASSDVGGSTDTQYF
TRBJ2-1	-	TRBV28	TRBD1	TGTGCCAGCAGTTTAAACAGGGGTTCGAGGAATGAGCAGTTCTTC	CASSLNRGSRNEQFF
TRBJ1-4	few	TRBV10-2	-	TGCGCCAGCAGGGTAACAGGGAGCACTAATGAAAAACTGTTTTTT	CASRVTGSTNEKLFF
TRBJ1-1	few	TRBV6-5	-	TGTGCCACAAGGGGGACATCCGGAAACACTGAAGCTTTCTTT	CATRGTSGNTEAFF
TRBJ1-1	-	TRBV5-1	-	TGCGCCAGCAGCTTGGCCCAGAGGGACGGGGAAGCTTTCTTT	CASSLAQRDGEAFF
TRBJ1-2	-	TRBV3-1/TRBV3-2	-	TGTGCCAGCAGCCAAGGCCAGGGGAACTATGGCTACACCTTC	CASSQGQGNYGYTF
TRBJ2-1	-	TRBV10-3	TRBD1	TGTGCCATCAGGGGACAGGGGACGTACAATGAGCAGTTCTTC	CAIRGQGTYNEQFF
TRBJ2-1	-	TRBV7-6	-	TGTGCCAGCAGCTTACGCGGGGGCCCTAATGAGCAGTTCTTC	CASSLRGGPNEQFF
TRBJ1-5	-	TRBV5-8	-	TGTGCCAGCATGCAGGGGCACTCAAATCAGCCCCAGCATTTT	CASMQGHSNQPQHF
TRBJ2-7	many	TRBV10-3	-	TGTGCCATCAGTGACCCGAATTTAAGGGCCCTAGCCTACGAGCAGTACTTC	CAISDPNLRALAYEQYF
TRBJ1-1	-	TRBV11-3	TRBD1	TGTGCCAGCAGCTTAGGTTCACAGGGGGCGTTGGCTTTCTTT	CASSLGSQGALAFF
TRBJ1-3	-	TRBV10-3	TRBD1	TGTGCCATCAGTGACCGGACAGGTCTCTCTGGAAACACCATATATTTT	CAISDRTGLSGNTIYF
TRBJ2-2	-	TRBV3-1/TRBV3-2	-	TGTGCCAGCAGCCAAGACGGGGTGGACACCGGGGAGCTGTTTTTT	CASSQDGVDTGELFF
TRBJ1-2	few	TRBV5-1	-	TGCGCCAGCAGCTTGGATGTGGGGGCCTATGGCTACACCTTC	CASSLDVGAYGYTF
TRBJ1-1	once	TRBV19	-	TGTGCCAGTATCCCCCCCAGGCCCAAGGCTGAAGCTTTCTTT	CASIPPRPKAEAFF
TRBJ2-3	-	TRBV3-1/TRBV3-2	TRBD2	TGTGCCAGCAGCCCCTCTAGCGGGGGGGCCGTAGGCACAGATACGCAGTATTTT	CASSPSSGGAVGTDTQYF
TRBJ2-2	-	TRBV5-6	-	TGTGCCAGCACCAGGGGATCGAACACCGGGGAGCTGTTTTTT	CASTRGSNTGELFF
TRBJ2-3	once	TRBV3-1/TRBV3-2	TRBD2	TGTGCCAGCAGCCAAGAGGGGACTAGCGGTCCGGGTACGCAGTATTTT	CASSQEGTSGPGTQYF
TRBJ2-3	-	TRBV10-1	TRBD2	TGCGCCAGCAGTGGGAGCGGGGCGCAGTATTTT	CASSGSGAQYF
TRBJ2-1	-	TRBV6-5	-	TGTGCCAGCAGCTATAGCGGAAATGAGCAGTTCTTC	CASSYSGNEQFF
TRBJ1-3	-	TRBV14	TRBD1	TGTGCCAGCAGTGCGGGACAGGGGAGAAACACCATATATTTT	CASSAGQGRNTIYF
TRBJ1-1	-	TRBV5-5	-	TGTGCCAGCAGCCCGAGGACGGATGAAGCTTTCTTT	CASSPRTDEAFF
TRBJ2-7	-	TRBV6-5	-	TGTGCCAGCAGTTACGGAACCTACGAGCAGTACTTC	CASSYGTYEQYF
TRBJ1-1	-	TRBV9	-	TGTGCCAGCAGAACCCCTCCCCGGGACATTTTATATGAAGCTTTCTTT	CASRTPPRDILYEAFF
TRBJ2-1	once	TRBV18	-	TGTGCCAGCTCACCGGAAGGGGTTCTCTACAATGAGCAGTTCTTC	CASSPEGVLYNEQFF
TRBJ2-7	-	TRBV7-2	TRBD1	TGTGCCAGCAGCTTAGCCGGGCAGGGGGCTTTTTACGAGCAGTACTTC	CASSLAGQGAFYEQYF
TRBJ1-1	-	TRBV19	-	TGTGCCAGTAGTCACCCGGGGAAGCCGAACACTGAAGCTTTCTTT	CASSHPGKPNTEAFF
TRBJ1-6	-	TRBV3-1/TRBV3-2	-	TGTGCCAGCAGAGGGGACGGGAGCTCCTATAATTCACCCCTCCACTTT	CASRGDGSSYNSPLHF
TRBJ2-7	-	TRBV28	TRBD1	TGTGCCAGCAGACCGGGACAGGGCTACGAGCAGTACTTC	CASRPGQGYEQYF
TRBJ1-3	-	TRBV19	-	TGTGCCAGTAACGACGGAGTCTCTGGAAACACCATATATTTT	CASNDGVSGNTIYF
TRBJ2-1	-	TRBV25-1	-	TGTGCCAGCAAACAGTATAGAGAGAATGAGCAGTTCTTC	CASKQYRENEQFF